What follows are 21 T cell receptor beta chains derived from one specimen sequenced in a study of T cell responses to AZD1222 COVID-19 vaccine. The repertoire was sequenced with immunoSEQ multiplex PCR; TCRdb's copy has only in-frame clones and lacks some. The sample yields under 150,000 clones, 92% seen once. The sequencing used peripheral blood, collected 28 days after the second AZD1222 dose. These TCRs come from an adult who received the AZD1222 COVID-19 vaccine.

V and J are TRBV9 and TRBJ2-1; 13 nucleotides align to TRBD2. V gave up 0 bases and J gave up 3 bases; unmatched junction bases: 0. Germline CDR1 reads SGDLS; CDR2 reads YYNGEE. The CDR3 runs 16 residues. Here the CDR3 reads CASSVGLAGGYNEQFF. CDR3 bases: TGTGCCAGCAGCGTAGGACTAGCGGGGGGCTACAATGAGCAGTTCTTC.

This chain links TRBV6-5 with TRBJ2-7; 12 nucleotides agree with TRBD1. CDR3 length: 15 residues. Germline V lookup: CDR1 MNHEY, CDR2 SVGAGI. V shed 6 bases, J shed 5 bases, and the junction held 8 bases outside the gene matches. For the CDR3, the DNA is TGTGCCAGCAGCATGGGACAGGGGGCGAGGAACGAGCAGTACTTC. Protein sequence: CASSMGQGARNEQYF.

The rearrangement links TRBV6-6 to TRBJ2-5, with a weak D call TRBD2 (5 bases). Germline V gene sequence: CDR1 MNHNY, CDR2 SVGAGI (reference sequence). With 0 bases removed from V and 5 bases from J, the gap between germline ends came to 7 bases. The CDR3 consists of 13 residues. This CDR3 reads CASSYSGVETQYF. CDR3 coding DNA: TGTGCCAGCAGTTACTCCGGGGTTGAGACCCAGTACTTC.

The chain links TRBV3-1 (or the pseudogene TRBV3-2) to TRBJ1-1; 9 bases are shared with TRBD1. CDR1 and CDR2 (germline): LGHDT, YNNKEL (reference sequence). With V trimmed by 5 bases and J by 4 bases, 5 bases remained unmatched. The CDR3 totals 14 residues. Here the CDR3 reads CASSGDRASTEAFF. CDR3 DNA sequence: TGTGCCAGCAGCGGGGACAGGGCGAGCACTGAAGCTTTCTTT.

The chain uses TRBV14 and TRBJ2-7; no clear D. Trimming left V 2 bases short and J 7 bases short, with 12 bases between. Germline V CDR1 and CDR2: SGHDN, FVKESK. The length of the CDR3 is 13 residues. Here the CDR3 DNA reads TGTGCCAGCAGCCAAAATCTCTATGGGGAGCAGTACTTC. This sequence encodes CASSQNLYGEQYF.

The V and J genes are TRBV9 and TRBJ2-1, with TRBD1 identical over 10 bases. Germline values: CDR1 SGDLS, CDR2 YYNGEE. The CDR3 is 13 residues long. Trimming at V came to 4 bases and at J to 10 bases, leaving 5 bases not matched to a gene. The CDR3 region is CASSIGQGDEQFF. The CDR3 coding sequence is TGTGCCAGCAGCATTGGACAGGGGGACGAGCAGTTCTTC.

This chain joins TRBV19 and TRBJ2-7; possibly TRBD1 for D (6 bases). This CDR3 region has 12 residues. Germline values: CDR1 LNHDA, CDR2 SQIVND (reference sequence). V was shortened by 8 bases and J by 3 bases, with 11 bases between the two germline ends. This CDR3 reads CASSRGDYEQYF. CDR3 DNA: TGTGCCAGTTCCAGGGGTGACTACGAGCAGTACTTC.

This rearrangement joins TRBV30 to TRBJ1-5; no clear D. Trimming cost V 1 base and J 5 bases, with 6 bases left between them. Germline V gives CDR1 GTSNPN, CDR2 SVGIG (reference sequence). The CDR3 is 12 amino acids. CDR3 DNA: TGTGCCTGGAGTGAGCGCGATCAGCCCCAGCATTTT. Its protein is CAWSERDQPQHF.

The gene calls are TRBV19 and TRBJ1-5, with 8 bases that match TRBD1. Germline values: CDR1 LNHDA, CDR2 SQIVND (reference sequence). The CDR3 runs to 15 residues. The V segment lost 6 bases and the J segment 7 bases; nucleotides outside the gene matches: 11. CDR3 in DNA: TGTGCCAGTAGCGACCTGGACAGGGCTTTCCAGCCCCAGCATTTT. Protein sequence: CASSDLDRAFQPQHF.

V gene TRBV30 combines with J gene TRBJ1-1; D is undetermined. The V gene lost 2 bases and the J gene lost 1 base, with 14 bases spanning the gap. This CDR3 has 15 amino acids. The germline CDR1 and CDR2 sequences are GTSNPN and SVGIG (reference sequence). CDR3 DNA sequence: TGTGCCTGGAGTCCCCAAGGGCAGCCGAACACTGAAGCTTTCTTT. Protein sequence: CAWSPQGQPNTEAFF.

The CDR3 DNA reads TGTGCCAGCAGTTCCGGACAGGGGAGGACTGAAGCTTTCTTT. It encodes CASSSGQGRTEAFF. The gene calls are TRBV6-2 or TRBV6-3 and TRBJ1-1, with 9 bases fitting TRBD1. The germline V gene encodes CDR1 MNHEY and CDR2 SVGEGT. The CDR3 spans 14 residues. The trim removed 4 bases at V and 5 bases at J, leaving 5 bases unmatched.

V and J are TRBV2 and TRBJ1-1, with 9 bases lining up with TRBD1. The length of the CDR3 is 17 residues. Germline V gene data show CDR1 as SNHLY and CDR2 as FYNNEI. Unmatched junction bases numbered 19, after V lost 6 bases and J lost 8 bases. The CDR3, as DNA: TGTGCCAGCAGGATTCCAACCGGGACAGGGACCAAGAGGGAAGCTTTCTTT. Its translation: CASRIPTGTGTKREAFF.

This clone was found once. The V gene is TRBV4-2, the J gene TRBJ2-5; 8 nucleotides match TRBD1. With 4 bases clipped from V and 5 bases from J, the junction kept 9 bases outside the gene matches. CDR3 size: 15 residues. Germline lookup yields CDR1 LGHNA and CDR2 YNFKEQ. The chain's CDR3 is CASSPSGGIEETQYF. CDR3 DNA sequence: TGTGCCAGCAGCCCCTCAGGGGGCATCGAGGAGACCCAGTACTTC.

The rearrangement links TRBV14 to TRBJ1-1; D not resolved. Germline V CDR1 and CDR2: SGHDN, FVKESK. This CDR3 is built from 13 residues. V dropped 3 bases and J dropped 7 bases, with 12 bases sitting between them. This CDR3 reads CASSQTGFSEAFF. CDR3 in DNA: TGTGCCAGCAGCCAGACGGGTTTCAGTGAAGCTTTCTTT.

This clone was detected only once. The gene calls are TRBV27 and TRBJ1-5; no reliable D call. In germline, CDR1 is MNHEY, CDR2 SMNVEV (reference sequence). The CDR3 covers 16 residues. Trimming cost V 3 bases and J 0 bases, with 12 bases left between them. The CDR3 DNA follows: TGTGCCAGCAGTTTGGGCAGGCCCTATAGCAATCAGCCCCAGCATTTT. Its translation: CASSLGRPYSNQPQHF.

This chain's CDR3 is CASSLGGTGNTDTQYF. The CDR3 coding sequence is TGTGCCAGCAGCTTGGGGGGGACAGGGAACACAGATACGCAGTATTTT. The rearrangement links TRBV5-4 to TRBJ2-3; TRBD1 agrees at 9 bases. V shed 0 bases and J 2 bases; nucleotides not matched to a gene: 4. The CDR3 runs to 16 residues. Germline CDR1 reads SGHNT; CDR2 reads YYREEE (reference sequence). The full variable domain, its missing parts supplied by reference TRBV5-4 and TRBJ2-3, is ETGVTQSPTHLIKTRGQQVTLRCSSQSGHNTVSWYQQALGQGPQFIFQYYREEENGRGNFPPRFSGLQFPNYSSELNVNALELDDSALYLCASSLGGTGNTDTQYFGPGTRLTVL.

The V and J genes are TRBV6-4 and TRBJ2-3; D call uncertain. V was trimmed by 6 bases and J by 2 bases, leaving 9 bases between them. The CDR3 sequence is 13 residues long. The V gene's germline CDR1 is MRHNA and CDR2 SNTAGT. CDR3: CASSPRPTDTQYF. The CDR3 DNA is TGTGCCAGCAGCCCGAGGCCCACAGATACGCAGTATTTT.

CDR3 sequence (DNA): TGCAGCGTATTGGACACTAGCTCCTACGAGCAGTACTTC. As protein: CSVLDTSSYEQYF. The V and J genes are TRBV29-1 and TRBJ2-7, with D perhaps matching TRBD1 or TRBD2 (5 bases each). The CDR3 covers 13 residues. The ends were cut back, 6 bases at V and 0 bases at J, with 12 bases in the middle. CDR1 and CDR2 from the germline V gene are SQVTM and ANQGSEA.

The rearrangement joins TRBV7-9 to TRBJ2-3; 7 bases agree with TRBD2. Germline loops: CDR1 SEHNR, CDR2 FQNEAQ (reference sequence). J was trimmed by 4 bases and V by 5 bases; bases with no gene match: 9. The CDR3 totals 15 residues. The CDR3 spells CASSLLAGASDTQYF. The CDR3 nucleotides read TGTGCCAGCAGCCTGCTTGCGGGAGCATCAGATACGCAGTATTTT.

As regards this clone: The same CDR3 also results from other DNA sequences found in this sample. In DNA form, the CDR3 reads TGTGCCAGCTCACCAGGGGCCAACTATGGCTACACCTTC. It specifies CASSPGANYGYTF. J is TRBJ1-2 and V is TRBV18; the D gene is possibly TRBD1 (5 bases). The germline V gene has CDR1 KGHSH and CDR2 LQKENI. The V gene lost 2 bases and the J gene lost 2 bases, with 6 bases spanning the gap. The CDR3 runs 13 residues.

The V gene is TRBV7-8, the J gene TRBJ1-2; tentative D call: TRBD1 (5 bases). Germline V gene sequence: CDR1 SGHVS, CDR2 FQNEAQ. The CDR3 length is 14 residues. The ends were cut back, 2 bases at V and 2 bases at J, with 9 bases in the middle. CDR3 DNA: TGTGCCAGCAGCTTACCCGACAGAAACTATGGCTACACCTTC. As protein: CASSLPDRNYGYTF. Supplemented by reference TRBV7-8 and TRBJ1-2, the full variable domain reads GAGVSQSPRYKVAKRGQDVALRCDPISGHVSLFWYQQALGQGPEFLTYFQNEAQLDKSGLPSDRFFAERPEGSVSTLKIQRTQQEDSAVYLCASSLPDRNYGYTFGSGTRLTVV.